The clone carrying this TCR beta chain occurred many times. The target antigen is unknown. The CDR3 regions of TCR beta were amplified from RNA transcripts. Primed by the HTBI set, a first-round RT-PCR was run on the TCR CDR3. Using its own MiXCR run on the multiplex PCR reads, TCRdb lists one record per CDR3 protein. The table records hundreds of thousands of distinct CDR3 sequences, about 15% of them present only once. This specimen comes from a study of T cells in Graves' hyperthyroidism and ophthalmopathy. Looking at the study overall: Peripheral blood draws took place at initial diagnosis, ahead of any treatment.

Study conclusions and caveats: Separating ophthalmopathy from stable hyperthyroidism was achieved by a 13 V-J model.

The V and J ends lost 5 bases and 4 bases respectively, with 35 bases between them. The germline CDR1 and CDR2 sequences are MNHEY and SVGEGT. This CDR3 contains 21 residues. Lactation, pregnancy, other autoimmune disease or uncontrolled infection excluded patients. The sample taken for sequencing was blood. This receptor was obtained from a middle-aged woman with Graves' ophthalmopathy. This chain connects TRBV6-2 or TRBV6-3 to TRBJ2-5; D is possibly TRBD1 or TRBD2 (5 bases each). This CDR3 is CASSPHRIWLAVGLGGETQYF. DNA for the CDR3: TGTGCCAGCAGTCCCCATCGTATTTGGCTAGCAGTTGGGCTTGGGGGAGAGACCCAGTACTTC.